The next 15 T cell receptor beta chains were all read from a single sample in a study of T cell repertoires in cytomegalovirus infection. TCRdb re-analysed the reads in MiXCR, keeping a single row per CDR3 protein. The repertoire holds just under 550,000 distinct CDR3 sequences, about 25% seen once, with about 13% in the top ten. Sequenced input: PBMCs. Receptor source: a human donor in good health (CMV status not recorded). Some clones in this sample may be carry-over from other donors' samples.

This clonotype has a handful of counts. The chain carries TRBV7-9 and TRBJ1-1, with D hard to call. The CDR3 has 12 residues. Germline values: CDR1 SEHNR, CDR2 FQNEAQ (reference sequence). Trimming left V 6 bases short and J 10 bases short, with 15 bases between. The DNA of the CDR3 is TGTGCCAGCAGATTAACGGCGGAGATAGCTTTCTTT. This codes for CASRLTAEIAFF.

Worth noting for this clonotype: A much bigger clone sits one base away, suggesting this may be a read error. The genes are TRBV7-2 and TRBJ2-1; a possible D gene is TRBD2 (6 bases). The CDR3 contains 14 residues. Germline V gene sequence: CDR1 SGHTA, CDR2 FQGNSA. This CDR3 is CASSFPGAYNDQFF. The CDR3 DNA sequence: TGTGCCAGCAGCTTCCCGGGAGCCTACAATGACCAGTTCTTC.

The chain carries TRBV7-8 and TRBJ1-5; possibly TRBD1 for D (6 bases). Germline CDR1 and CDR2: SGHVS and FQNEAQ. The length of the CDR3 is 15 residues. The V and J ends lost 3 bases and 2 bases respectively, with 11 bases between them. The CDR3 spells CASSFDRFGNQPQHF. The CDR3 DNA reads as TGTGCCAGCAGCTTCGACAGGTTCGGCAATCAGCCCCAGCATTTT.

The CDR3 loop is CASSYSGTGQLRGEKLFF. In DNA, the CDR3 is TGTGCCAGCAGTTACTCGGGGACAGGGCAGTTGAGAGGTGAAAAACTGTTTTTT. This chain connects TRBV6-6 to TRBJ1-4; 9 bases are shared with TRBD1. CDR1 MNHNY and CDR2 SVGAGI come from the germline V gene (reference sequence). The trim removed 0 bases at V and 7 bases at J, leaving 12 bases unmatched. The CDR3 covers 18 residues.

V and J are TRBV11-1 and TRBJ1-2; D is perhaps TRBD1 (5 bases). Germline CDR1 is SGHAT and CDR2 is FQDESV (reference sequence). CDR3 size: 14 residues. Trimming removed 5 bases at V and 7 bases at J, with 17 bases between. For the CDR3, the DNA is TGTGCCAGCAGCGGGACGCCTCTAAGGAGTGGCTACACCTTC. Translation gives CASSGTPLRSGYTF.

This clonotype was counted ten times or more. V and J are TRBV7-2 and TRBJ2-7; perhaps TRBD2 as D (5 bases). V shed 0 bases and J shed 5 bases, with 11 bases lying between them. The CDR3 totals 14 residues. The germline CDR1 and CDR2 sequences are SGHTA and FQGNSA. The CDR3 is CASSLARDPHEQYF. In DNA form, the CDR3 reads TGTGCCAGCAGCTTAGCACGGGATCCCCACGAGCAGTACTTC.

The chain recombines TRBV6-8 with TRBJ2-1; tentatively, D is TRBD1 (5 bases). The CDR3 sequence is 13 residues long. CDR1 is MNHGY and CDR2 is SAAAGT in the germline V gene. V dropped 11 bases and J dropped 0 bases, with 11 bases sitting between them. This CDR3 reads CAHRQTSYNEQFF. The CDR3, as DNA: TGTGCCCACAGACAGACCTCCTACAATGAGCAGTTCTTC.

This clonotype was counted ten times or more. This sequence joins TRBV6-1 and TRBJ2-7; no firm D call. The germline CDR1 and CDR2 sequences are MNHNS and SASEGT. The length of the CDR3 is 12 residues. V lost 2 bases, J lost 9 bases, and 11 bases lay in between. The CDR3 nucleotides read TGTGCCAGCAGTGAACGGGTAGCCTGGCAGTACGTC. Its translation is CASSERVAWQYV.

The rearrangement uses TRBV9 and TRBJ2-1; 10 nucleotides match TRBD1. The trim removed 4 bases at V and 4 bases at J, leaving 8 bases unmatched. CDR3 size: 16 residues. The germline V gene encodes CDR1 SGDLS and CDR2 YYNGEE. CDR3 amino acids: CASSTARDRGYNEQFF. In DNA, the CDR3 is TGTGCCAGCAGCACCGCCCGGGACAGGGGATACAATGAGCAGTTCTTC.

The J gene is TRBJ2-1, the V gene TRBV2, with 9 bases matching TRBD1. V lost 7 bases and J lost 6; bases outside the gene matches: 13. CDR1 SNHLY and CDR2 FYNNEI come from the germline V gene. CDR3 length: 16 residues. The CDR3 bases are TGTGCCAGCACCCTGGGGACGGGACAGGGAATCAATGAGCAGTTCTTC. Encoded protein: CASTLGTGQGINEQFF.

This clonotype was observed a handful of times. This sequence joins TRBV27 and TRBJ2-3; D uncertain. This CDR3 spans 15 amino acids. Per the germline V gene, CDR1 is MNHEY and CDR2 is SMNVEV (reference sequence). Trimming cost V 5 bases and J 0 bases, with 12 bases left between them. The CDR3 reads CASSKDSPSTDTQYF. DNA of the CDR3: TGTGCCAGCAGTAAAGACTCCCCTAGCACAGATACGCAGTATTTT.

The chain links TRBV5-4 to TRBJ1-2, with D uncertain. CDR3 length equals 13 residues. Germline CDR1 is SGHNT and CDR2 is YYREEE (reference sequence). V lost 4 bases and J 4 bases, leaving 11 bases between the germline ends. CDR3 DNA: TGTGCCAGCAGCAACGGGGAGTCCTATGGCTACACCTTC. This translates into CASSNGESYGYTF.

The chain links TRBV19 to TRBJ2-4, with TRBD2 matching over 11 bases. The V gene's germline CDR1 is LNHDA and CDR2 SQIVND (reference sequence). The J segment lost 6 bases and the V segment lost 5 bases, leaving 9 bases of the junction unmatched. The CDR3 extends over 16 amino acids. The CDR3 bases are TGTGCCAGTAGTGGGGTACTAGCGGGAGATGCAAACATTCAGTACTTC. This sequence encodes CASSGVLAGDANIQYF.

CDR3 bases: TGTGCCAGCACGGAAGTGGGCTACAATGAGCAGTTCTTC. Residues: CASTEVGYNEQFF. This chain connects TRBV12-3 or TRBV12-4 to TRBJ2-1, with D unresolved. The CDR3 consists of 13 residues. V was trimmed by 7 bases and J by 3 bases, leaving 10 bases between them.

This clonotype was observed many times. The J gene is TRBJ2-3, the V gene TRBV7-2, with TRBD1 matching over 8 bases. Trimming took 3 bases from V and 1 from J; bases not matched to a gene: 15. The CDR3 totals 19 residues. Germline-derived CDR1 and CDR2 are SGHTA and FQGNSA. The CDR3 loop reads CASSFRGRGLSRRTDTQYF. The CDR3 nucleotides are TGTGCCAGCAGCTTCCGGGGCAGGGGGCTAAGTAGACGCACAGATACGCAGTATTTT.